These T cell receptor beta chains were read from a single sample in a study of cytomegalovirus exposure and HLA in healthy donors. Profiled with immunoSEQ multiplex PCR; TCRdb holds only in-frame clones, not every one. This table has roughly 250,000 clones, 87% appearing once. Material: PBMCs. These receptors originate from a man in his late teens or twenties in good health and CMV-seronegative. Both conserved end residues are part of each CDR3. The order of the fields is CDR3 length, clone size, V gene, CDR3 protein. Clone size is not always given. Where it is, it says once, few, many or a class for expanded clones.

len: 13
abundance: .
v_gene: TRBV7-9
CDR3aa: CASSLDTTNAQYF

len: 16
abundance: once
v_gene: TRBV27
CDR3aa: CASSFGRGGPTDTQYF

len: 15
abundance: .
v_gene: TRBV7-8
CDR3aa: CASSLKGGAPLAQHF

len: 15
abundance: .
v_gene: TRBV6-5
CDR3aa: CASRRTGTAYSEQYF

len: 12
abundance: .
v_gene: TRBV4-2
CDR3aa: CASSPPGGRGYF

len: 12
abundance: .
v_gene: TRBV29-1
CDR3aa: CSGSGGAWRYTF

len: 13
abundance: .
v_gene: TRBV30
CDR3aa: CAHTPLARETQYF

len: 14
abundance: few
v_gene: TRBV28
CDR3aa: CASYRVRDTGELFF

len: 13
abundance: once
v_gene: TRBV5-6
CDR3aa: CASSLRGSYEQYF

len: 16
abundance: .
v_gene: TRBV2
CDR3aa: CASSDILLAGDETQYF

len: 14
abundance: .
v_gene: TRBV28
CDR3aa: CASSLFPGGTEAFF

len: 14
abundance: .
v_gene: TRBV5-1
CDR3aa: CASRGSGRNQPQHF

len: 15
abundance: .
v_gene: TRBV5-6
CDR3aa: CASSLSGTLNTEAFF

len: 13
abundance: once
v_gene: TRBV28
CDR3aa: CASSFDREDEQYF

len: 13
abundance: .
v_gene: TRBV6-5
CDR3aa: CASGASVPNEQFF

len: 14
abundance: .
v_gene: TRBV25-1
CDR3aa: CASSAGGSTSEQYF

len: 19
abundance: .
v_gene: TRBV4-1
CDR3aa: CASSQEFSPASGGPGELFF

len: 13
abundance: .
v_gene: TRBV27
CDR3aa: CASSFRGQDTQYF

len: 13
abundance: .
v_gene: TRBV28
CDR3aa: CASSLYDRGEQYF

len: 18
abundance: once
v_gene: TRBV28
CDR3aa: CASSFYQTGVRRNEKLFF

len: 18
abundance: .
v_gene: TRBV7-2
CDR3aa: CASSFVLGGSSSYNEQFF

len: 13
abundance: few
v_gene: TRBV19
CDR3aa: CASSSSNRAGYTF

len: 17
abundance: .
v_gene: TRBV5-6
CDR3aa: CASSLDGRFRGAYEQYF

len: 15
abundance: .
v_gene: TRBV6-6
CDR3aa: CASSYETGDGQPQHF

len: 15
abundance: .
v_gene: TRBV19
CDR3aa: CASRGQGYGSQPQHF

len: 14
abundance: .
v_gene: TRBV7-8
CDR3aa: CASTVAGVQETQYF

len: 14
abundance: .
v_gene: TRBV7-9
CDR3aa: CASTRQAPGNTIYF

len: 15
abundance: .
v_gene: TRBV5-1
CDR3aa: CASSFREGRPGELFF

len: 12
abundance: .
v_gene: TRBV27
CDR3aa: CATGQGWGIQYF

len: 14
abundance: once
v_gene: TRBV4-3
CDR3aa: CASSQVNGGWEQYF

len: 14
abundance: .
v_gene: TRBV6-5
CDR3aa: CASSSRTRANEQFF

len: 15
abundance: .
v_gene: TRBV7-2
CDR3aa: CASSTTGGRSYEQYF

len: 15
abundance: .
v_gene: TRBV4-1
CDR3aa: CASSQGAVTTYEQYF

len: 15
abundance: .
v_gene: TRBV18
CDR3aa: CASSPPTKLTDTQYF

len: 16
abundance: .
v_gene: TRBV9
CDR3aa: CASSVGVSGNTGELFF

len: 15
abundance: once
v_gene: TRBV2
CDR3aa: CASRAGPARGSPLHF

len: 16
abundance: .
v_gene: TRBV27
CDR3aa: CASSSYGEGSNQPQHF

len: 15
abundance: .
v_gene: TRBV13
CDR3aa: CASSSRDRASDTQYF

len: 16
abundance: .
v_gene: TRBV27
CDR3aa: CASSRSWREARETQYF

len: 14
abundance: .
v_gene: TRBV10-1
CDR3aa: CASRTSANTGELFF

len: 14
abundance: once
v_gene: TRBV6-5
CDR3aa: CATTRRFDGSPLHF

len: 15
abundance: .
v_gene: TRBV27
CDR3aa: CASGGPGQITDTQYF

len: 17
abundance: .
v_gene: TRBV19
CDR3aa: CASNPQGAGTGANVLTF

len: 13
abundance: .
v_gene: TRBV27
CDR3aa: CASYLAPGTEAFF

len: 17
abundance: .
v_gene: TRBV4-1
CDR3aa: CASSPGWGSTGHGKLFF

len: 16
abundance: .
v_gene: TRBV14
CDR3aa: CASSQVPRGPIYGYTF

len: 12
abundance: .
v_gene: TRBV5-4
CDR3aa: CASSSGEMAQYF

len: 15
abundance: .
v_gene: TRBV5-4
CDR3aa: CASSPPGGSRETQYF

len: 15
abundance: .
v_gene: TRBV4-1
CDR3aa: CASSQPDRGTSPLHF

len: 17
abundance: few
v_gene: TRBV5-1
CDR3aa: CASSLVLPGLPSYEQYF

len: 13
abundance: .
v_gene: TRBV11-2
CDR3aa: CASSFRQSYEQYF

len: 17
abundance: .
v_gene: TRBV4-3
CDR3aa: CASSQDSDGGGADTQYF

len: 15
abundance: .
v_gene: TRBV6-5
CDR3aa: CASSYWAGGGDEQFF